The present entry profiles one TCR beta chain with its context. The antigen is undetermined. V was clipped by 6 bases and J by 4 bases; unmatched bases: 11. The CDR3 totals 15 residues. CDR1 is SEHNR and CDR2 is FQNEAQ in the germline V gene (reference sequence). This sample is drawn from a study of STAT3 mutations in large granular lymphocyte leukemia. Data came from immunoSEQ multiplex PCR; TCRdb stores just in-frame clones and leaves some out. The table lists around 33,000 clones, around three quarters of them singletons. Study-wide results and limits: At least one immunodominant TCR beta clonotype appeared in every T-cell large granular lymphocyte leukemia patient.

This sequence originates from a woman in her forties or fifties with T-cell large granular lymphocyte leukemia. Some clones in this sample may be carry-over from other donors' samples. This rearrangement joins TRBV7-9 to TRBJ2-7; 8 nucleotides align to TRBD2. What was sequenced was peripheral blood mononuclear cells. CDR3 loop: CASSWLSGSVYEQYF. The CDR3 nucleotides are TGTGCCAGCAGTTGGCTAAGCGGGAGCGTTTACGAGCAGTACTTC.